A single sample gave rise to the 7 T cell receptor beta chains below, sequenced in a study of patients and donors after allogeneic stem cell transplantation. TCRdb re-called the RT-PCR reads through MiXCR, storing one row per CDR3 protein. Of more than 850,000 distinct CDR3 sequences in the sample, more than 15% were seen once. The sample comprised blood, either unsorted or a sorted T cell fraction (not recorded which). These receptors all stem from a human donor who was either an allogeneic HSCT recipient or a stem cell or donor lymphocyte infusion donor (not recorded which). It is not recorded whose cells these are; they may come from a transplant donor.

This clonotype was seen a handful of times. V is TRBV29-1 and J is TRBJ2-7; 7 bases agree with TRBD1. The germline V gene has CDR1 SQVTM and CDR2 ANQGSEA. The CDR3 extends over 13 amino acids. V dropped 7 bases and J dropped 5; count of bases not matched to a gene: 11. CDR3 nucleotide sequence: TGCAGCGGTCGGGTAGGGGGCAGGAACGAGCAGTACTTC. Amino acid sequence: CSGRVGGRNEQYF.

This clonotype was found a few times. The rearrangement joins TRBV12-3 or TRBV12-4 to TRBJ2-1; D is unclear. Trimming stripped 8 bases from V and 6 bases from J, with 8 bases between. The CDR3 contains 11 residues. The CDR3, as DNA: TGTGCCAGCGGTAGCCGCAATGAGCAGTTCTTC. It specifies CASGSRNEQFF.

Ten or more counts support this clonotype. The chain combines TRBV20-1 with TRBJ1-1, with D hard to call. Trimming removed 3 bases from V and 0 bases from J, with 5 bases in between. Germline V CDR1 and CDR2: DFQATT, SNEGSKA (reference sequence). This CDR3 is 12 amino acids long. The CDR3 DNA reads as TGCAGTGCTAGTTCCGTGAACACTGAAGCTTTCTTT. Protein product: CSASSVNTEAFF.

CDR3 protein: CASSISAAGELFF. CDR3 in DNA: TGTGCCAGTAGTATATCGGCAGCCGGGGAGCTGTTTTTT. J is TRBJ2-2 and V is TRBV19; no clear D gene. CDR3 length equals 13 residues. The ends were cut back, 2 bases at V and 6 bases at J, with 7 bases in the middle. CDR1 is LNHDA and CDR2 is SQIVND in the germline V gene (reference sequence).

The DNA of the CDR3 is TGTGCCAGCAGTCGGGACAGGCACTATGGCTACACCTTC. As protein: CASSRDRHYGYTF. The genes are TRBV6-2 or TRBV6-3 and TRBJ1-2, with 8 bases aligning to TRBD1. V gave up 5 bases and J gave up 3 bases; unmatched junction bases: 2. Germline V CDR1 and CDR2: MNHEY, SVGEGT. This CDR3 spans 13 amino acids.

This clonotype showed up just a few times. The rearrangement joins TRBV5-1 to TRBJ2-7; TRBD2 aligns across 12 bases. The V gene end was trimmed by 0 bases and the J gene end by 4 bases; junction bases not matched to a gene: 5. The CDR3 has 16 amino acids. Germline loops: CDR1 SGHRS, CDR2 YFSETQ. The CDR3 loop is CASSLELAGGPYEQYF. For the CDR3, the DNA is TGCGCCAGCAGCTTGGAGCTAGCGGGAGGGCCGTACGAGCAGTACTTC.

The chain couples TRBV12-3 or TRBV12-4 to TRBJ2-2; 8 positions match TRBD2. V shed 5 bases and J 1 base; nucleotides not matched to a gene: 3. This CDR3 spans 15 amino acids. Here the CDR3 DNA reads TGTGCCAGCAGTCGGGGGGGGTGGAACACCGGGGAGCTGTTTTTT. Encoded protein: CASSRGGWNTGELFF.